Each of the 18 T cell receptor beta chains below was sequenced from the same sample in a study of response to subunit inactivated influenza vaccine. Each CDR3 protein gets one entry after TCRdb re-called the RT-PCR reads with MiXCR. The data contain hundreds of thousands of distinct CDR3 sequences, approximately 17% of them singletons. Specimen: PBMCs from blood, collected 4 to 6 days after vaccination. Receptors originate from a man aged 45-65 years who received an inactivated influenza vaccine.

This clonotype was detected many times. The chain joins TRBV5-1 to TRBJ2-1, with D possibly being TRBD2 (6 bases). The V gene's germline CDR1 is SGHRS and CDR2 YFSETQ. With 4 bases removed from V and 0 bases from J, the gap between germline ends came to 14 bases. The CDR3 is 16 amino acids. Here the CDR3 reads CASSPGLLSSYNEQFF. CDR3 nucleotides: TGCGCCAGCAGCCCGGGACTTCTGAGCTCCTACAATGAGCAGTTCTTC.

This clonotype was seen more than once but under ten times. J is TRBJ2-1 and V is TRBV4-3, with a tentative D call TRBD2 (6 bases). V was pared by 2 bases and J by 8 bases, with 16 bases between. From germline, CDR1 is LGHNA and CDR2 YSLEER. The CDR3 runs to 15 residues. The chain's CDR3 is CASSQHILSGDEQFF. The CDR3 nucleotides read TGCGCCAGCAGCCAACACATCCTTAGCGGAGATGAGCAGTTCTTC.

This clonotype showed up just once. The V and J genes are TRBV28 and TRBJ2-1; 11 bases line up with TRBD2. Germline V gene sequence: CDR1 MDHEN, CDR2 SYDVKM. CDR3 length: 16 residues. V gave up 6 bases and J gave up 9 bases; unmatched junction bases: 13. The CDR3 here is CASRTPRLAGGGEQFF. The CDR3 DNA sequence: TGTGCCAGCAGAACACCCCGGCTAGCGGGGGGTGGTGAGCAGTTCTTC.

There are a few counts of this clonotype. The rearrangement uses TRBV12-3 or TRBV12-4 and TRBJ1-3; no clear D. The CDR3 consists of 14 residues. V was clipped by 3 bases and J by 0 bases, with 6 bases between them. The CDR3 is CASSFTSSGNTIYF. The DNA of the CDR3 is TGTGCCAGCAGTTTCACATCCTCTGGAAACACCATATATTTT.

The chain combines TRBV14 with TRBJ1-4, with D maybe TRBD1 (5 bases). Trimming took 4 bases from V and 5 from J, leaving 17 bases between them. CDR1 and CDR2 (germline): SGHDN, FVKESK. This CDR3 spans 16 amino acids. CDR3 in amino acids: CASSLRSGTDNEKLFF. For the CDR3, the DNA is TGTGCCAGCAGCCTCAGATCCGGGACTGACAATGAAAAACTGTTTTTT.

This clonotype was seen only a few times. This rearrangement joins TRBV20-1 to TRBJ1-5; D is ambiguous. CDR3 length equals 14 residues. CDR1 and CDR2 (germline): DFQATT, SNEGSKA (reference sequence). V lost 3 bases, J lost 7 bases, and 16 bases lay in between. The CDR3 nucleotides read TGCAGTGCTAGGGCAAACAGAGACTTACAGCCCCAGCATTTT. Translating it yields CSARANRDLQPQHF.

The table lists this clonotype with many counts. The chain combines TRBV20-1 with TRBJ2-1; 10 bases line up with TRBD2. Unmatched junction bases numbered 4, after V lost 6 bases and J lost 14 bases. CDR3 length: 10 residues. Germline values: CDR1 DFQATT, CDR2 SNEGSKA (reference sequence). CDR3 region: CSAQREGEFF. CDR3 in DNA: TGCAGTGCCCAGCGGGAGGGGGAGTTCTTC.

The chain joins TRBV10-3 to TRBJ1-5; the D is unclear. Looked up from germline, CDR1 is ENHRY and CDR2 is SYGVKD. This CDR3 comprises 12 residues. V was cut by 2 bases and J by 5 bases, with 4 bases left in between. CDR3 nucleotides: TGTGCCATCAGTGAGAGTTATCAGCCCCAGCATTTT. Translating it yields CAISESYQPQHF.

V is TRBV10-3 and J is TRBJ2-1; D is unresolved. The CDR3 has 15 residues. Trimming left V 4 bases short and J 0 bases short, with 10 bases between. In germline, CDR1 is ENHRY, CDR2 SYGVKD. The CDR3 DNA reads as TGTGCCATCAGTGTTTCGGATTCCTCCTACAATGAGCAGTTCTTC. Its protein product is CAISVSDSSYNEQFF.

This clonotype appeared a few times. The V gene is TRBV5-1, the J gene TRBJ2-2, with 8 bases matching TRBD2. J was trimmed by 1 base and V by 2 bases; bases with no gene match: 7. CDR1 is SGHRS, CDR2 YFSETQ, per germline. This CDR3 has 17 amino acids. CDR3 in DNA: TGCGCCAGCAGCTTCTCCTCCGCGGGGGGGAACACCGGGGAGCTGTTTTTT. The encoded protein is CASSFSSAGGNTGELFF.

The V call is TRBV27, the J call TRBJ2-3; 8 bases agree with TRBD2. CDR1 and CDR2 (germline): MNHEY, SMNVEV (reference sequence). CDR3 length equals 16 residues. J was trimmed by 7 bases and V by 2 bases; bases with no gene match: 11. The DNA for the CDR3 is TGTGCCAGCAGTTTAGGCGGGGGGCGGAATGTATATACGCAGTATTTT. Its protein is CASSLGGGRNVYTQYF.

This clonotype appeared a few times. The chain couples TRBV10-3 to TRBJ2-5; D is uncertain. The V gene's germline CDR1 is ENHRY and CDR2 SYGVKD. Trimming pared 4 bases from V and 2 bases from J, leaving 8 bases between. This CDR3 has 13 residues. This chain's CDR3 is CAISGNLQETQYF. DNA of the CDR3: TGTGCCATCAGTGGAAACCTTCAAGAGACCCAGTACTTC.

CDR3 residues: CASSQDFQASYNEQFF. CDR3 DNA: TGCGCCAGCAGCCAAGATTTCCAAGCCTCCTACAATGAGCAGTTCTTC. The rearrangement links TRBV4-1 to TRBJ2-1; D is ambiguous. CDR3 length equals 16 residues. Germline values: CDR1 MGHRA, CDR2 YSYEKL. V lost 0 bases, J lost 0 bases, and 9 bases lay in between.

This clonotype was picked up many times. The chain carries TRBV10-2 and TRBJ2-1; D call uncertain. V was cut by 8 bases and J by 10 bases, with 18 bases left in between. The germline V gene has CDR1 WSHSY and CDR2 SAAADI. This CDR3 is 13 amino acids long. The CDR3 loop is CASSTKHGREQFF. Written as DNA, the CDR3 is TGCGCCAGCTCCACGAAACATGGCCGGGAGCAGTTCTTC.

This chain connects TRBV4-1 to TRBJ1-5; D uncertain. In germline, CDR1 is MGHRA, CDR2 YSYEKL. V lost 3 bases, J lost 0 bases, and 9 bases lay in between. CDR3 length equals 15 residues. CDR3 bases: TGCGCCAGCAGCCAGAATATTTATAGCAATCAGCCCCAGCATTTT. This sequence encodes CASSQNIYSNQPQHF.

The chain combines TRBV18 with TRBJ1-5; 12 bases fit TRBD1. The CDR3 consists of 15 residues. J lost 10 bases, V lost 2 bases, and 6 bases had no gene match. From germline, CDR1 is KGHSH and CDR2 LQKENI. The CDR3 nucleotides are TGTGCCAGCTCACCAGGGACAGGGGGCGCAGGCCCCCAGCATTTT. Protein product: CASSPGTGGAGPQHF.

This clonotype was detected only a few times. This chain links TRBV16 with TRBJ2-7, with D unclear. The germline CDR1 and CDR2 sequences are KGHSY and FQNENV. This CDR3 contains 13 residues. The V end was cut by 0 bases, the J end by 4 bases, with 7 bases between. DNA of the CDR3: TGTGCCAGCAGCCAATCGTTTGGTTACGAGCAGTACTTC. This codes for CASSQSFGYEQYF.

The V gene is TRBV20-1, the J gene TRBJ2-6; D is ambiguous. The V gene's germline CDR1 is DFQATT and CDR2 SNEGSKA (reference sequence). The CDR3 has 14 amino acids. Trimming shortened V by 1 base and J by 0 bases, and 4 bases separated the two germline ends. The CDR3 sequence: CSARGVSGANVLTF. CDR3 in DNA: TGCAGTGCTAGAGGGGTCTCTGGGGCCAACGTCCTGACTTTC.